This T cell receptor beta chain was sequenced for a study of early T cells in non-severe SARS-CoV-2 infection. Ten or more counts support this clonotype. CDR3 length equals 14 residues. The V and J ends lost 0 bases and 4 bases respectively, with 7 bases between them. Germline CDR1 and CDR2: SEHNR and FQNEAQ (reference sequence). The library protocol tagged individual cDNA molecules with unique molecular identifiers. TCRdb used MiXCR to reprocess the 5' RACE reads, holding one entry per CDR3 protein. The data show about 69,000 distinct CDR3 sequences, approximately 9.5% seen once. This receptor was identified in an adult who was a healthcare worker with PCR-confirmed SARS-CoV-2 infection or an uninfected control (not recorded which). The chain links TRBV7-9 to TRBJ2-1, with D perhaps matching TRBD2 (5 bases). The sequenced material came from whole blood. CDR3: CASSLAGVYNEQFF. DNA for the CDR3: TGTGCCAGCAGCTTAGCGGGAGTTTACAATGAGCAGTTCTTC. Supplemented by reference TRBV7-9 and TRBJ2-1, the full variable domain reads DTGVSQNPRHKITKRGQNVTFRCDPISEHNRLYWYRQTLGQGPEFLTYFQNEAQLEKSRLLSDRFSAERPKGSFSTLEIQRTEQGDSAMYLCASSLAGVYNEQFFGPGTRLTVL.